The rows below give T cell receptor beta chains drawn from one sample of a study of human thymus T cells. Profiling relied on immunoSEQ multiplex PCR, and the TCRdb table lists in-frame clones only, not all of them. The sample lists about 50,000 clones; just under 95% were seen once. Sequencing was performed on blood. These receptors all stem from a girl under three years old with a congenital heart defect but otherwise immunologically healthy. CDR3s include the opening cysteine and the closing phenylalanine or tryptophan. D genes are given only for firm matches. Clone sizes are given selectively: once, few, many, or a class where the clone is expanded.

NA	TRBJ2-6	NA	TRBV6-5	CASVSETSGANVLTF	TGTGCCAGCGTATCAGAGACCTCTGGGGCCAACGTCCTGACTTTC
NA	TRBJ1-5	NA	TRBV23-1	CASSQSFKSGTDQPQHF	TGCGCCAGCAGTCAATCGTTCAAATCCGGGACTGATCAGCCCCAGCATTTT
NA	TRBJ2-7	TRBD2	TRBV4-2	CASSQGPSGYEQYF	TGTGCCAGCAGCCAAGGACCTAGCGGCTACGAGCAGTACTTC
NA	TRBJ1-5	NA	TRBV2	CASSLKGLGSNQPQHF	TGTGCCAGCAGCCTTAAGGGGCTTGGGAGCAATCAGCCCCAGCATTTT
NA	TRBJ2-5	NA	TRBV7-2	CASSLGRHDPQETQYF	TGTGCCAGCAGCTTAGGACGACACGACCCCCAAGAGACCCAGTACTTC
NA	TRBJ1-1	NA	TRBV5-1	CASSLGGRAEAFF	TGCGCCAGCAGCTTGGGAGGTAGAGCTGAAGCTTTCTTT
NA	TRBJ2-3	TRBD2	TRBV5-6	CASSLEGLAGRTQYF	TGTGCCAGCAGTTTGGAGGGACTAGCGGGACGTACGCAGTATTTT
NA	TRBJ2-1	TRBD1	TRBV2	CASSVLKIYGTAINNEQFF	TGTGCCAGCAGTGTCCTGAAGATATACGGGACAGCGATCAACAATGAGCAGTTCTTC
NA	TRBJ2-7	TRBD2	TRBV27	CAFNLAGPSYEQYF	TGTGCCTTCAATCTAGCGGGACCTTCCTACGAGCAGTACTTC
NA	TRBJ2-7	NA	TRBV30	CASRKTGSYEQYF	TGTGCCTCTCGAAAGACAGGTTCCTACGAGCAGTACTTC
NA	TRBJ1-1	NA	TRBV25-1	CASSANFLNTEAFF	TGTGCCAGCAGTGCCAACTTCTTGAACACTGAAGCTTTCTTT
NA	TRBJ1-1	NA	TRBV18	CASSLDMNTEAFF	TGTGCCAGCTCACTGGACATGAACACTGAAGCTTTCTTT
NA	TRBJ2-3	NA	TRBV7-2	CASSLGPGTDTQYF	TGTGCCAGCAGCTTGGGACCCGGGACAGATACGCAGTATTTT
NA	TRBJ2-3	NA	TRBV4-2	CASSQEGPRGTDTQYF	TGTGCCAGCAGCCAAGAAGGCCCGCGAGGCACAGATACGCAGTATTTT
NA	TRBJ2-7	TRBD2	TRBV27	CASSSAGVLEQYF	TGTGCCAGCAGTTCAGCGGGAGTTCTCGAGCAGTACTTC
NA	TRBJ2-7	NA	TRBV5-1	CASSLVRGSYEQYF	TGCGCCAGCAGCTTGGTGCGGGGCTCATACGAGCAGTACTTC
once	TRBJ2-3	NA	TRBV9	CASSAGRTSPGDTQYF	TGTGCCAGCAGCGCGGGCCGTACTTCCCCTGGGGATACGCAGTATTTT
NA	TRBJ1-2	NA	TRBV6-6	CASSYRPGVYGYTF	TGTGCCAGCAGTTACAGGCCGGGCGTCTATGGCTACACCTTC
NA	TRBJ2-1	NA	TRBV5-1	CASSLFSGVGNEQFF	TGCGCCAGCAGCTTGTTTTCGGGGGTTGGCAATGAGCAGTTCTTC
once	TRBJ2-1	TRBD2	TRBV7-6	CASSLASGIPNEQFF	TGTGCCAGCAGCTTAGCTAGCGGGATCCCCAATGAGCAGTTCTTC
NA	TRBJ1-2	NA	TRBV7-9	CASSFWHDDYGYTF	TGTGCCAGCAGCTTCTGGCATGATGACTATGGCTACACCTTC
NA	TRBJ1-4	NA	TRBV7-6	CASSYAGEDEKLFF	TGTGCCAGCAGCTATGCGGGGGAGGACGAAAAACTGTTTTTT
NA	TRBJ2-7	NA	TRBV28	CASSAGSSPSYEQYF	TGTGCCAGCAGCGCTGGTAGCAGCCCATCCTACGAGCAGTACTTC
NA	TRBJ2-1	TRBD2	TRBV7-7	CASSSQDGGSRDEQFF	TGTGCCAGCAGCTCTCAAGACGGCGGGAGTCGAGATGAGCAGTTCTTC
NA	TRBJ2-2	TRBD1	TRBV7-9	CASRSSGTGRDTTGELFF	TGTGCCAGCAGATCCTCCGGGACAGGGAGGGACACCACCGGGGAGCTGTTTTTT
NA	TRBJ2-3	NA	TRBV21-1	CASSKKVKGPKDTDTQYF	TGTGCCAGCAGCAAAAAGGTGAAGGGGCCCAAGGACACAGATACGCAGTATTTT
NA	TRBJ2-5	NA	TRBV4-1	CASSQWGGETQYF	TGCGCCAGCAGCCAATGGGGTGGGGAGACCCAGTACTTC
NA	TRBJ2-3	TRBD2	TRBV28	CASSLFLGLAINHF	TGTGCCAGCAGCCTTTTCCTGGGACTAGCTATTAACCATTTT
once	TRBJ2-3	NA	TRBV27	CASSLSPPSTGNTQYF	TGTGCCAGCAGTTTATCCCCCCCAAGTACGGGAAATACGCAGTATTTT